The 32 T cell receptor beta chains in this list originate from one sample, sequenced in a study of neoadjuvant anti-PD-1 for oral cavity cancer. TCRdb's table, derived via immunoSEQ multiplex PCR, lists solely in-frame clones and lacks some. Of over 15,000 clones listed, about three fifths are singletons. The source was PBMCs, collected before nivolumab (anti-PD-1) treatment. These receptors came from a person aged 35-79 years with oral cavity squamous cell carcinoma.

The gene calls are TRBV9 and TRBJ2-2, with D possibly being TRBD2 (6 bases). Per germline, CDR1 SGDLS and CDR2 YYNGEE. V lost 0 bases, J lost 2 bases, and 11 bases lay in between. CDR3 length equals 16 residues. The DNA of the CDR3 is TGTGCCAGCAGCGTAGGGACTACCCGAAACACCGGGGAGCTGTTTTTT. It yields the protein CASSVGTTRNTGELFF.

Here the CDR3 reads CASTRDRGAYEQYF. CDR3 bases: TGCGCCAGCACCCGGGACAGGGGGGCCTACGAGCAGTACTTC. The rearrangement joins TRBV5-1 to TRBJ2-7; 11 bases fit TRBD1. This CDR3 is 14 amino acids long. From germline, CDR1 is SGHRS and CDR2 YFSETQ. J lost 2 bases, V lost 6 bases, and 4 bases had no gene match.

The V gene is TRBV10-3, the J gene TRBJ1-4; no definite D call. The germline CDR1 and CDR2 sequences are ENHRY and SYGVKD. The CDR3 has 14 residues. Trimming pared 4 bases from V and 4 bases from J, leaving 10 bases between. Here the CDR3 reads CAISGDTLNEKLFF. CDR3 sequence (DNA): TGTGCCATCAGTGGTGACACTCTTAATGAAAAACTGTTTTTT.

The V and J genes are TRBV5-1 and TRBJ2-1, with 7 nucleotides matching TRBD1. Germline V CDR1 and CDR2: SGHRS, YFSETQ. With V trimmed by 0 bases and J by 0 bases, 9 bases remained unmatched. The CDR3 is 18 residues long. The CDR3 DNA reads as TGCGCCAGCAGCTTGGGGACAGGCACAAGAAACTCCTACAATGAGCAGTTCTTC. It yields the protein CASSLGTGTRNSYNEQFF.

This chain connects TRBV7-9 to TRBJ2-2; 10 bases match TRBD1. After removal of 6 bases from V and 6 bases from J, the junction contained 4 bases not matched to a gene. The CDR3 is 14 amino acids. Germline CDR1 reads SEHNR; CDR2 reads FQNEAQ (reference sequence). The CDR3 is CASSLTGGSGELFF. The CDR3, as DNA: TGTGCCAGCAGTCTGACAGGGGGCTCCGGGGAGCTGTTTTTT.

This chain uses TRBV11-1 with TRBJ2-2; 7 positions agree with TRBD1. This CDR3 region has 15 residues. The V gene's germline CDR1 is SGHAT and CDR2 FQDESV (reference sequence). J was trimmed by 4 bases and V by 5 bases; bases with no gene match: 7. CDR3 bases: TGTGCCAGCAGCACGGACAGGCCTTCCACCGGGGAGCTGTTTTTT. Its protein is CASSTDRPSTGELFF.

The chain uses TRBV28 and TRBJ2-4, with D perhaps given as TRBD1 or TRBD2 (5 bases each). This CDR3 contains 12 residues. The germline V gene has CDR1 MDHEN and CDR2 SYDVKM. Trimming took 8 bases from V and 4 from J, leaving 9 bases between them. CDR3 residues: CASGWGKNIQYF. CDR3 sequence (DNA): TGTGCCAGCGGGTGGGGGAAAAACATTCAGTACTTC.

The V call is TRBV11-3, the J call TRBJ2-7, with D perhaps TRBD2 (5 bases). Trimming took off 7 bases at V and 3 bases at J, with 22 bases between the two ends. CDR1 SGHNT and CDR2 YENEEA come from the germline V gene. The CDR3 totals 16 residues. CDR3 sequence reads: CASTLGRTLRDYEQYF. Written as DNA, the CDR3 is TGTGCCAGCACCCTCGGGCGGACTCTCCGTGACTACGAGCAGTACTTC.

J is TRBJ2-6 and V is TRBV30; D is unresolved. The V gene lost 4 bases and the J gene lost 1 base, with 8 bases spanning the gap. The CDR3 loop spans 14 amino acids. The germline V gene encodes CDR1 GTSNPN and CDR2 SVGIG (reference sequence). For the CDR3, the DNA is TGTGCCTGGAAACAGCAGTCTGGGGCCAACGTCCTGACTTTC. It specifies CAWKQQSGANVLTF.

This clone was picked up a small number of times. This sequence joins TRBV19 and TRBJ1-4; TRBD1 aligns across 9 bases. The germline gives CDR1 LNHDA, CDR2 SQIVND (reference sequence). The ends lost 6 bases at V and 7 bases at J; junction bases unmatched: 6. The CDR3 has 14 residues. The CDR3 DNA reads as TGTGCCAGTAGCATCTGGGACAGGGCTGAAAAACTGTTTTTT. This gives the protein CASSIWDRAEKLFF.

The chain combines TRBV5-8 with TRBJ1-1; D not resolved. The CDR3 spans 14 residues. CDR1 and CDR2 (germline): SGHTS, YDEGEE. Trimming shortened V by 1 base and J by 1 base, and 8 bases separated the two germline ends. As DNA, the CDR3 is TGTGCCAGCAGCTTGAGTTCTCAGAACACTGAAGCTTTCTTT. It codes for CASSLSSQNTEAFF.

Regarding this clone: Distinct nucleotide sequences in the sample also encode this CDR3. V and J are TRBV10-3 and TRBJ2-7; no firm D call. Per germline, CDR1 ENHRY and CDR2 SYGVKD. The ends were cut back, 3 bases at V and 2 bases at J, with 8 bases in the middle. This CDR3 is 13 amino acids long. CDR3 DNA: TGTGCCATCAGTGATGGACGGACCTACGAGCAGTACTTC. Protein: CAISDGRTYEQYF.

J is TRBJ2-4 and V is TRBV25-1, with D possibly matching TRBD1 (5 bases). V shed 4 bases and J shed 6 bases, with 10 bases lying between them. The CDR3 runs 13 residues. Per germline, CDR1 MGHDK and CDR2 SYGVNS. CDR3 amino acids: CASSGSTVNIQYF. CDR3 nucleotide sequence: TGTGCCAGCAGTGGGTCGACAGTAAACATTCAGTACTTC.

The CDR3 region is CASSLEALPNTEAFF. DNA for the CDR3: TGTGCCAGCAGCTTAGAGGCACTACCGAACACTGAAGCTTTCTTT. V gene TRBV11-1 combines with J gene TRBJ1-1; no definite D call. The CDR3 contains 15 residues. Trimming took off 1 base at V and 1 base at J, with 10 bases between the two ends. Germline V gene sequence: CDR1 SGHAT, CDR2 FQDESV (reference sequence).

In DNA form, the CDR3 reads TGTGCCAGCAGGGCGCGGGAGGGCCCCTACAATGAGCAGTTCTTC. It is translated as CASRAREGPYNEQFF. The chain combines TRBV6-1 with TRBJ2-1; 9 bases align to TRBD2. Germline trimming cut 6 bases from V and 2 bases from J; bases unmatched to any gene: 5. Looked up from germline, CDR1 is MNHNS and CDR2 is SASEGT. This CDR3 contains 15 residues.

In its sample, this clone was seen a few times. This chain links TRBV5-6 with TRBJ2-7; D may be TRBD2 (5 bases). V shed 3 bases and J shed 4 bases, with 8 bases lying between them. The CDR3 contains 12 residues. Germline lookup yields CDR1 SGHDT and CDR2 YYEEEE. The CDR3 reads CASSWTGYEQYF. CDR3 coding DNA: TGTGCCAGCAGCTGGACTGGTTACGAGCAGTACTTC.

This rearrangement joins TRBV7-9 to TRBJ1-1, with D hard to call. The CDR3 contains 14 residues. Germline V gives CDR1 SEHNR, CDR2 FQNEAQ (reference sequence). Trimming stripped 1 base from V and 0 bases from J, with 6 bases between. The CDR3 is CASSLGPMNTEAFF. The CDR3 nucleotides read TGTGCCAGCAGCTTAGGTCCCATGAACACTGAAGCTTTCTTT. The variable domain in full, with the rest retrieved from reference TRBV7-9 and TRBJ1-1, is DTGVSQNPRHKITKRGQNVTFRCDPISEHNRLYWYRQTLGQGPEFLTYFQNEAQLEKSRLLSDRFSAERPKGSFSTLEIQRTEQGDSAMYLCASSLGPMNTEAFFGQGTRLTVV.

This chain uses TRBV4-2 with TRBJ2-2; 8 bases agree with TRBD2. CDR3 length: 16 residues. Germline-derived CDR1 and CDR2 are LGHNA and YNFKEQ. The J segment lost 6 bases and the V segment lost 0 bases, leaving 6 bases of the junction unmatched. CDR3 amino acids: CASSQDLGTSAGELFF. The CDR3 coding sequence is TGTGCCAGCAGCCAAGATTTAGGGACTAGTGCCGGGGAGCTGTTTTTT.

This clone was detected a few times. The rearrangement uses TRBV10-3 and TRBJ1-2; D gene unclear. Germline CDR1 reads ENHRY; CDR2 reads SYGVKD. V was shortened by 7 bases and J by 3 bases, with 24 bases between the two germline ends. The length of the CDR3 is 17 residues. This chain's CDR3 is CAITTAGLRQEDYGYTF. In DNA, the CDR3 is TGTGCCATCACAACGGCAGGACTCAGGCAGGAGGACTATGGCTACACCTTC.

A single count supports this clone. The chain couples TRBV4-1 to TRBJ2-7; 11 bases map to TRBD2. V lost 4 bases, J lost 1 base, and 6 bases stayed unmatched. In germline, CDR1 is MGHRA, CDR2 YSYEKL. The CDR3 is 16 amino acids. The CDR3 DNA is TGCGCCAGCAGCCTGACCATAGCGGGAGGGTCCTACGAGCAGTACTTC. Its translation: CASSLTIAGGSYEQYF.

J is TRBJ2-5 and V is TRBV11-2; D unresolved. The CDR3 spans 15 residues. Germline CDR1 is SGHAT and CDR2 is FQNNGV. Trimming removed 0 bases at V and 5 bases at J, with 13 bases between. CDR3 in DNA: TGTGCCAGCAGCTTAGATATTACCAGTATGGAGACCCAGTACTTC. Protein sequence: CASSLDITSMETQYF.

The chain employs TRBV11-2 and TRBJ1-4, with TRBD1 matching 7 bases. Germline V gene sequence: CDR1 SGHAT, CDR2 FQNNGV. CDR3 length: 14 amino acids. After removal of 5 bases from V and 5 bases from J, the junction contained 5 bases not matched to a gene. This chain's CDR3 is CASSLLTGNEKLFF. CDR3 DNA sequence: TGTGCCAGCAGCCTACTGACAGGGAATGAAAAACTGTTTTTT. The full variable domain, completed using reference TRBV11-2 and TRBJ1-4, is EAGVAQSPRYKIIEKRQSVAFWCNPISGHATLYWYQQILGQGPKLLIQFQNNGVVDDSQLPKDRFSAERLKGVDSTLKIQPAKLEDSAVYLCASSLLTGNEKLFFGSGTQLSVL.

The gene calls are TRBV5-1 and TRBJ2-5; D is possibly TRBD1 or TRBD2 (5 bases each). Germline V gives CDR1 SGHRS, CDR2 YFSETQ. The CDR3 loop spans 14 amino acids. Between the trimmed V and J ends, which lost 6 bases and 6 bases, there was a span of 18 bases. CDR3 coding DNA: TGCGCCAGCAACTCCCCCACCCAGGGACAGACCCAGTACTTC. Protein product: CASNSPTQGQTQYF.

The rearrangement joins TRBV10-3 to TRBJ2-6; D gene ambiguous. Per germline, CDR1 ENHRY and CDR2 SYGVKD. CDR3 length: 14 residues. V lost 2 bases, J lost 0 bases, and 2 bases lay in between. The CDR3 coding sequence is TGTGCCATCAGTGAGGACTCTGGGGCCAACGTCCTGACTTTC. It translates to CAISEDSGANVLTF.

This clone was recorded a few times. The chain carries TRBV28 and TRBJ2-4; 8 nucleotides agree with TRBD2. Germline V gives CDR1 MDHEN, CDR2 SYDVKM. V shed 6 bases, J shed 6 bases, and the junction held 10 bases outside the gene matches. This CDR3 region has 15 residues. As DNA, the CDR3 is TGTGCCAGCAGACTTACTAGCGGCAGGGGAAACATTCAGTACTTC. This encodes CASRLTSGRGNIQYF.

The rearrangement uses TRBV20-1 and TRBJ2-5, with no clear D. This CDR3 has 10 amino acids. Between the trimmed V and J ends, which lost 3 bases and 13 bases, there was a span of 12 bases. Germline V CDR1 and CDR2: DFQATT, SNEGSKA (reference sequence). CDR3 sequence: CSARKPSPYF. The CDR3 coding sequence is TGCAGTGCTAGGAAGCCGAGCCCGTACTTC.

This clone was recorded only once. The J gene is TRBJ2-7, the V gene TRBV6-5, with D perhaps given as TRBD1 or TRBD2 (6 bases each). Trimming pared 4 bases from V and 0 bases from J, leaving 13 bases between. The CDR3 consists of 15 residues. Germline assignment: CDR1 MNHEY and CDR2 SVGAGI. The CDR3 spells CASSSGAANSYEQYF. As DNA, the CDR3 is TGTGCCAGCAGTTCGGGGGCAGCCAACTCCTACGAGCAGTACTTC.

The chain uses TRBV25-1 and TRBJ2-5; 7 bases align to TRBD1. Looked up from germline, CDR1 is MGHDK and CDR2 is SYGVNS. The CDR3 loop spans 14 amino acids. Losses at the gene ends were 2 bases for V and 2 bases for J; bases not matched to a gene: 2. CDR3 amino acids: CASSEGQVQETQYF. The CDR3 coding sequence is TGTGCCAGCAGTGAAGGACAGGTGCAAGAGACCCAGTACTTC.

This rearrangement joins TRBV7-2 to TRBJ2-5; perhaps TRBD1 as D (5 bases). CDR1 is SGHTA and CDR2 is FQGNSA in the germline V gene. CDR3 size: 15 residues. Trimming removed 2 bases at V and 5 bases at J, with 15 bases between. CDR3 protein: CASSLLGALVETQYF. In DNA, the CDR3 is TGTGCCAGCAGCTTATTAGGGGCGTTGGTGGAGACCCAGTACTTC.

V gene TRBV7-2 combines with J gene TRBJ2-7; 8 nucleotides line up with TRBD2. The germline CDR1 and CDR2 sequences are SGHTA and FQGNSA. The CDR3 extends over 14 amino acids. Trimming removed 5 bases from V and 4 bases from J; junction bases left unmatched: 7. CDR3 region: CASSISTSGYEQYF. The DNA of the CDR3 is TGTGCCAGCAGCATAAGCACTAGCGGTTACGAGCAGTACTTC.

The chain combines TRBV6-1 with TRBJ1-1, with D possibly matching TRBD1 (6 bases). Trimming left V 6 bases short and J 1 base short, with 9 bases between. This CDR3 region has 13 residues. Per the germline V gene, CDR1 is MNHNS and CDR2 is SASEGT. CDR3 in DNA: TGTGCCAGCAGCCAGACAGGGAACACTGAAGCTTTCTTT. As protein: CASSQTGNTEAFF.

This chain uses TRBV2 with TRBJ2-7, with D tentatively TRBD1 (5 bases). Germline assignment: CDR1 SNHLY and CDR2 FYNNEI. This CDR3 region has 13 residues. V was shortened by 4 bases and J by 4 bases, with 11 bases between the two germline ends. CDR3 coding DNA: TGTGCCAGCAGTGTGGGCAGGGTTTACGAGCAGTACTTC. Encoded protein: CASSVGRVYEQYF.